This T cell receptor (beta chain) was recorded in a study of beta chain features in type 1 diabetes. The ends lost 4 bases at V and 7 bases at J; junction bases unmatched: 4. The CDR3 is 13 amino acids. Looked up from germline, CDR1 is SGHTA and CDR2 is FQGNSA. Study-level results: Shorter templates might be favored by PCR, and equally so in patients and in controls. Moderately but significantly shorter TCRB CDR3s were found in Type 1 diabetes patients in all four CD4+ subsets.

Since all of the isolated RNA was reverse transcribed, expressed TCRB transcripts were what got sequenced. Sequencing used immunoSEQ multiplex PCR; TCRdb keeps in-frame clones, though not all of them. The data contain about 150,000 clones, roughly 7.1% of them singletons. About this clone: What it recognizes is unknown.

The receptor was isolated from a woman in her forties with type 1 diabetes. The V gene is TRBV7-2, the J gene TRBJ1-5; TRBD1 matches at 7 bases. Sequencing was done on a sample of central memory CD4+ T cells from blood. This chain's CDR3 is CASSYQGDQPQHF. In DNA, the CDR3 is TGTGCCAGCAGCTATCAGGGGGACCAGCCCCAGCATTTT.